These 23 T cell receptor beta chains originate from one sample sequenced in a study of T-cell memory formation after mild COVID-19. TCRdb recomputed calls from the 5' RACE reads with MiXCR, one row per CDR3 protein. The sample records 250,000 to 350,000 distinct CDR3 sequences, just under 20% being singletons. Specimen: PBMCs or a T cell subset sorted from them (not recorded which). These receptors all stem from a man younger than 30 who had mild COVID-19 (a few samples of this study predate the infection). Cell type and time point are not known.

The chain carries TRBV11-1 and TRBJ2-5, with D uncertain. The CDR3 is made up of 17 amino acids. Trimming pared 1 base from V and 0 bases from J, leaving 15 bases between. CDR1 SGHAT and CDR2 FQDESV come from the germline V gene (reference sequence). CDR3 protein: CASSLGQANSNQETQYF. CDR3 in DNA: TGTGCCAGCAGCTTAGGGCAAGCCAATAGCAACCAAGAGACCCAGTACTTC.

This clonotype has at least ten counts. This CDR3 is CASSFNRDPNTGELFF. CDR3 coding DNA: TGTGCCAGCAGTTTTAACCGGGATCCTAACACCGGGGAGCTGTTTTTT. The chain is built from TRBV12-3 or TRBV12-4 and TRBJ2-2; D possibly corresponds to TRBD2 (5 bases). The V and J ends lost 3 bases and 2 bases respectively, with 13 bases between them. CDR3 size: 16 residues.

V usage is TRBV10-3 and J usage is TRBJ2-5; 10 bases align to TRBD1. The germline V gene encodes CDR1 ENHRY and CDR2 SYGVKD. This CDR3 is 12 amino acids long. Trimming cost V 10 bases and J 3 bases; bases outside gene matches: 2. Written as DNA, the CDR3 is TGTGCCACCGGGACAGGGGAAGAGACCCAGTACTTC. Encoded protein: CATGTGEETQYF.

The V gene is TRBV19, the J gene TRBJ2-1; D call uncertain. The CDR3 is 13 amino acids. Germline V CDR1 and CDR2: LNHDA, SQIVND (reference sequence). The germline V and J ends were trimmed by 1 base and 0 bases, with 1 base remaining between them. The CDR3 protein is CASSIGSYNEQFF. In DNA, the CDR3 is TGTGCCAGTAGTATAGGCTCCTACAATGAGCAGTTCTTC.

The table lists this clonotype with a few counts. DNA for the CDR3: TGTGCCAGCCGATACGGGATCACTGAAGCTTTCTTT. Encoded protein: CASRYGITEAFF. This chain connects TRBV2 to TRBJ1-1; D gene unclear. The germline V and J ends were trimmed by 8 bases and 4 bases, with 11 bases remaining between them. The CDR3 spans 12 residues. Per germline, CDR1 SNHLY and CDR2 FYNNEI.

The chain has TRBV12-3 or TRBV12-4 and TRBJ2-1, with TRBD2 matching 7 bases. Trimming took 8 bases from V and 9 from J; bases not matched to a gene: 16. CDR3 length: 15 amino acids. This chain's CDR3 is CASLPGGSRGSEQFF. CDR3 DNA sequence: TGTGCCAGCCTTCCGGGGGGTAGTAGGGGATCTGAGCAGTTCTTC.

In its sample, this clonotype was seen many times. The chain employs TRBV12-3 or TRBV12-4 and TRBJ1-5; possibly TRBD1 for D (6 bases). Trimming left V 5 bases short and J 4 bases short, with 9 bases between. CDR3 size: 13 residues. CDR3 region: CASSGQGNQPQHF. The CDR3 DNA is TGTGCCAGCAGTGGGCAGGGGAATCAGCCCCAGCATTTT.

This clonotype came up a few times. The chain recombines TRBV9 with TRBJ1-6; D is uncertain. The CDR3 is made up of 14 amino acids. Looked up from germline, CDR1 is SGDLS and CDR2 is YYNGEE. V dropped 0 bases and J dropped 7 bases, with 8 bases sitting between them. The CDR3 DNA reads as TGTGCCAGCAGCGTAGTTGGCGACAATTCACCCCTCCACTTT. It codes for CASSVVGDNSPLHF.

A few counts support this clonotype. The chain links TRBV5-5 to TRBJ1-3; D perhaps matches TRBD1 (6 bases). The germline V and J ends were trimmed by 5 bases and 9 bases, with 12 bases remaining between them. Germline V gene data show CDR1 as SGHKS and CDR2 as YYEKEE (reference sequence). CDR3 size: 12 residues. In nucleotides, the CDR3 is TGTGCCAGCAGTTTACAGGGTACCACCATATATTTT. Amino acids: CASSLQGTTIYF. The variable domain in full, completed from reference TRBV5-5 and TRBJ1-3, reads DAGVTQSPTHLIKTRGQQVTLRCSPISGHKSVSWYQQVLGQGPQFIFQYYEKEERGRGNFPDRFSARQFPNYSSELNVNALLLGDSALYLCASSLQGTTIYFGEGSWLTVV.

The sample holds a few counts of this clonotype. The V call is TRBV4-2, the J call TRBJ2-1, with 9 nucleotides matching TRBD1. There are 15 residues in the CDR3. The germline V gene encodes CDR1 LGHNA and CDR2 YNFKEQ. The ends lost 11 bases at V and 7 bases at J; junction bases unmatched: 15. The CDR3 DNA reads TGTGCCGCAGGACCGGGACAGGGTGTTAGGAATGAGCAGTTCTTC. This translates into CAAGPGQGVRNEQFF.

This clonotype was seen more than once but under ten times. This chain links TRBV5-1 with TRBJ1-2; D possibly corresponds to TRBD1 (5 bases). This CDR3 region has 12 residues. Germline CDR1 and CDR2: SGHRS and YFSETQ. The V end was cut by 9 bases, the J end by 8 bases, with 17 bases between. The CDR3 protein is CATGDAGGGYTF. CDR3 nucleotides: TGCGCCACGGGGGACGCCGGTGGAGGCTACACCTTC.

V usage is TRBV7-9 and J usage is TRBJ1-1, with D unresolved. Trimming shortened V by 2 bases and J by 1 base, and 8 bases separated the two germline ends. The CDR3 contains 14 residues. Germline values: CDR1 SEHNR, CDR2 FQNEAQ (reference sequence). The CDR3 DNA reads as TGTGCCAGCAGCTTACCGGAATCGAACACTGAAGCTTTCTTT. As protein: CASSLPESNTEAFF.

The chain recombines TRBV7-6 with TRBJ1-4, with no clear D. Between the trimmed V and J ends, which lost 0 bases and 8 bases, there was a span of 7 bases. Germline assignment: CDR1 SGHVS and CDR2 FNYEAQ. CDR3 size: 13 residues. The CDR3 DNA reads TGTGCCAGCAGCTTAGCGTTGGACGAAAAACTGTTTTTT. This codes for CASSLALDEKLFF. Full variable domain (outside the CDR3, taken from reference TRBV7-6 and TRBJ1-4): GAGVSQSPRYKVTKRGQDVALRCDPISGHVSLYWYRQALGQGPEFLTYFNYEAQQDKSGLPNDRFSAERPEGSISTLTIQRTEQRDSAMYRCASSLALDEKLFFGSGTQLSVL.

The V and J genes are TRBV7-2 and TRBJ2-1, with TRBD2 matching 8 bases. V gave up 5 bases and J gave up 2 bases; unmatched junction bases: 8. This CDR3 region has 16 residues. Germline V CDR1 and CDR2: SGHTA, FQGNSA. The CDR3: CASSLQGRGAYNEQFF. The CDR3 DNA follows: TGTGCCAGCAGCCTCCAAGGGCGGGGGGCCTACAATGAGCAGTTCTTC.

CDR3 DNA: TGTGCCAGCAGCTTAGGGTCCGGCATCCGCAATCAGCCCCAGCATTTT. As protein: CASSLGSGIRNQPQHF. The chain couples TRBV7-6 to TRBJ1-5; no firm D call. The CDR3 sequence is 16 residues long. The ends were cut back, 1 base at V and 2 bases at J, with 12 bases in the middle. Germline V gene lookup returns CDR1 SGHVS and CDR2 FNYEAQ.

This clonotype has more than one count but fewer than ten. V and J are TRBV12-3 or TRBV12-4 and TRBJ1-5; maybe TRBD1 (5 bases). V lost 0 bases, J lost 5 bases, and 11 bases lay in between. The CDR3 has 15 residues. The CDR3 DNA is TGTGCCAGCAGTTTAGCAGGGCAGGGTTATCAGCCCCAGCATTTT. Translation gives CASSLAGQGYQPQHF.

The chain joins TRBV10-3 to TRBJ1-5; possibly TRBD1 for D (6 bases). This CDR3 region has 14 residues. V gave up 2 bases and J gave up 7 bases, with 12 bases separating them. From germline, CDR1 is ENHRY and CDR2 SYGVKD. DNA for the CDR3: TGTGCCATCAGTGAGGATCAGGGGCGACAGCCCCAGCATTTT. Its protein product is CAISEDQGRQPQHF.

Only a few counts were recorded for this clonotype. The rearrangement joins TRBV6-4 to TRBJ2-3; D not resolved. V was pared by 3 bases and J by 2 bases, with 3 bases between. CDR1 and CDR2 (germline): MRHNA, SNTAGT. The CDR3 runs 12 residues. The CDR3 DNA sequence: TGTGCCAGCAGTGATCACACAGATACGCAGTATTTT. Its protein is CASSDHTDTQYF.

This clonotype has at least ten counts. This sequence joins TRBV5-1 and TRBJ1-1; D gene unclear. The V end was cut by 0 bases, the J end by 1 base, with 4 bases between. This CDR3 comprises 13 residues. Germline-derived CDR1 and CDR2 are SGHRS and YFSETQ. The CDR3 spells CASSLDTNTEAFF. CDR3 DNA sequence: TGCGCCAGCAGCTTGGATACGAACACTGAAGCTTTCTTT.

This clonotype has just a few counts. The rearrangement joins TRBV9 to TRBJ2-1; tentative D call: TRBD1 (5 bases). Trimming removed 1 base at V and 8 bases at J, with 22 bases between. The germline V gene encodes CDR1 SGDLS and CDR2 YYNGEE. The CDR3 is 17 amino acids. The CDR3 sequence is CASSVPRDTAPRDEQFF. The CDR3 nucleotides read TGTGCCAGCAGCGTACCCAGGGATACCGCCCCTAGGGATGAGCAGTTCTTC.

This rearrangement joins TRBV29-1 to TRBJ2-2; no reliable D call. This CDR3 spans 15 amino acids. Trimming left V 4 bases short and J 0 bases short, with 12 bases between. The germline CDR1 and CDR2 sequences are SQVTM and ANQGSEA. DNA of the CDR3: TGCAGCGTTGGAGGCGTTCCCGCGAACACCGGGGAGCTGTTTTTT. Translating it yields CSVGGVPANTGELFF.

The chain couples TRBV10-2 to TRBJ2-5; TRBD2 aligns across 7 bases. Germline values: CDR1 WSHSY, CDR2 SAAADI. The CDR3 sequence is 13 residues long. With V trimmed by 6 bases and J by 2 bases, 3 bases remained unmatched. The CDR3 protein is CASRGGGQETQYF. Here the CDR3 DNA reads TGCGCCAGCAGGGGGGGGGGACAAGAGACCCAGTACTTC.

The rearrangement links TRBV4-1 to TRBJ2-7; the D is unclear. CDR3 length: 15 residues. Trimming took off 1 base at V and 2 bases at J, with 12 bases between the two ends. CDR1 MGHRA and CDR2 YSYEKL come from the germline V gene. In nucleotides, the CDR3 is TGCGCCAGCAGCCAAGCAACCTCTGGGACCTACGAGCAGTACTTC. Protein sequence: CASSQATSGTYEQYF.